Here is one T cell receptor (beta chain) with its context. What it binds is unknown. Sorting recovered naive CD8 T cells on a CD8+CD4-CCR7+CD45RA+ profile. This sample was taken from a study of molecular identifiers for immune sequencing clone quantification. Regarding the study as a whole: Jurkat TCR RNA spiked in from one cell (amid about 980,000 naive cells) was reportedly detectable.

Previously described methods and listed TCR primers were used for bulk TCR libraries. TCRdb reanalysed the PCR reads using MiXCR and keeps one entry per CDR3 protein. The sample shows about 640,000 distinct CDR3 sequences, around 20% of them seen only once. There are 16 residues in the CDR3. Germline CDR1 is MNHEY and CDR2 is SVGAGI. Trimming removed 2 bases from V and 9 bases from J; junction bases left unmatched: 11. This chain connects TRBV6-5 to TRBJ2-1; 9 nucleotides match TRBD2. The receptor's source is a human donor in good health. Some libraries in this study had Jurkat cell RNA spiked in. The sequencing sample was made of naive CD8+ T cells from blood, with Jurkat cell RNA spiked in. Subset: FACS-sorted CD8+CD4-CCR7+CD45RA+ naive T cells. In DNA, the CDR3 is TGTGCCAGCAGTTACGGGGTTGCGGGGGGGCCGGGTGAGCAGTTCTTC. It codes for CASSYGVAGGPGEQFF.